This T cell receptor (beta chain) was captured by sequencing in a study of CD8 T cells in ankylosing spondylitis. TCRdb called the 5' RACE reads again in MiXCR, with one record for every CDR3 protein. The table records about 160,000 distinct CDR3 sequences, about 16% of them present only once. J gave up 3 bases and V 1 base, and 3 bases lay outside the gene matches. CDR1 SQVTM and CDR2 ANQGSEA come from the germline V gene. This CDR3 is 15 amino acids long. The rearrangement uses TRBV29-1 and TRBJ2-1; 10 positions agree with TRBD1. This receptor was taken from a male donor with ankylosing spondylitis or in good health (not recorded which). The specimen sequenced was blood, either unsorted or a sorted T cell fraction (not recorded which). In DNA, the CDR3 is TGCAGCGTTGAAGGTGGACAGGGGGTCTACAATGAGCAGTTCTTC. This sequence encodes CSVEGGQGVYNEQFF.